Below, 30 T cell receptor beta chains from the same sample are listed, as sequenced in a study of shared clonotypes between healthy human individuals. Method: immunoSEQ multiplex PCR; TCRdb's copy keeps in-frame clones and lacks some. The data contain 800,000 or so clones, around 96% of them singletons. CD45RO-negative, CCR7-selected cells formed the naive CD8 fraction, which excluded terminally differentiated effector memory CD45RA+ cells. The specimen sequenced was naive CD8+ T cells sorted from blood. These receptors came from a man aged 25 to 45 in good health.

This chain links TRBV7-6 with TRBJ2-7; maybe TRBD1 (6 bases). Per the germline V gene, CDR1 is SGHVS and CDR2 is FNYEAQ. The CDR3 covers 15 residues. V was shortened by 8 bases and J by 3 bases, with 20 bases between the two germline ends. The chain's CDR3 is CASGRFQDSLYEQYF. The DNA for the CDR3 is TGTGCCAGCGGACGGTTTCAGGACAGCCTCTACGAGCAGTACTTC.

The chain has TRBV13 and TRBJ2-2, with D possibly TRBD2 on 6 matching bases. CDR3 length equals 13 residues. V lost 8 bases, J lost 5 bases, and 12 bases lay in between. Germline lookup yields CDR1 PRHDT and CDR2 FYEKMQ (reference sequence). CDR3 nucleotides: TGTGCCAGCGGGGGGTCATATACCGGGGAGCTGTTTTTT. Protein product: CASGGSYTGELFF.

The chain carries TRBV18 and TRBJ1-1; D is ambiguous. The CDR3 is made up of 13 amino acids. Trimming shortened V by 3 bases and J by 5 bases, and 10 bases separated the two germline ends. Germline lookup yields CDR1 KGHSH and CDR2 LQKENI. CDR3 sequence reads: CASSPDGWTEAFF. CDR3 DNA: TGTGCCAGCTCACCGGACGGGTGGACTGAAGCTTTCTTT.

The J gene is TRBJ2-3, the V gene TRBV10-1; possibly TRBD1 or TRBD2 for D (5 bases each). Germline CDR1 reads WNHNN; CDR2 reads SYGVQD (reference sequence). Trimming removed 4 bases at V and 5 bases at J, with 19 bases between. This CDR3 comprises 16 residues. Here the CDR3 DNA reads TGCGCCAGCAGTGTAGGGACCCCCAGTGAGGGAGATACGCAGTATTTT. Its protein product is CASSVGTPSEGDTQYF.

This chain joins TRBV13 and TRBJ2-2; maybe TRBD1 (5 bases). The CDR3 has 16 residues. Trimming removed 5 bases from V and 7 bases from J, with 20 bases in between. Per germline, CDR1 PRHDT and CDR2 FYEKMQ (reference sequence). The CDR3 is CASSPRQNLRVGELFF. In DNA, the CDR3 is TGTGCCAGCAGCCCTAGACAGAACCTTCGGGTCGGGGAGCTGTTTTTT.

The chain employs TRBV7-2 and TRBJ2-7; the D is unclear. CDR3 length: 13 residues. The ends were cut back, 5 bases at V and 0 bases at J, with 8 bases in the middle. CDR1 and CDR2 from the germline V gene are SGHTA and FQGNSA. In nucleotides, the CDR3 is TGTGCCAGCAGCCCCATTCACTCCTACGAGCAGTACTTC. Its translation is CASSPIHSYEQYF.

Comments on this clone: Other DNA sequences of this sample code for an identical CDR3. The chain recombines TRBV27 with TRBJ2-7, with TRBD2 matching 9 bases. The CDR3 loop spans 13 amino acids. Germline assignment: CDR1 MNHEY and CDR2 SMNVEV (reference sequence). Losses at the gene ends were 3 bases for V and 4 bases for J; bases not matched to a gene: 1. DNA of the CDR3: TGTGCCAGCAGTTTGGCGGGAGGGTACGAGCAGTACTTC. Translated, it gives CASSLAGGYEQYF.

This clone was counted a single time. Here the CDR3 reads CASSFTSGMDSWPGSQEQYF. CDR3 nucleotides: TGCGCCAGCAGCTTCACCAGCGGTATGGACAGCTGGCCGGGCTCCCAAGAGCAGTACTTC. V is TRBV5-1 and J is TRBJ2-7; TRBD1 is a possible D gene (6 bases). The CDR3 is 20 residues long. CDR1 and CDR2 from the germline V gene are SGHRS and YFSETQ. Trimming stripped 2 bases from V and 7 bases from J, with 34 bases between.

The V gene is TRBV5-1, the J gene TRBJ1-2, with D maybe TRBD1 (5 bases). The V gene lost 0 bases and the J gene lost 4 bases, with 19 bases spanning the gap. The CDR3 extends over 17 amino acids. Germline assignment: CDR1 SGHRS and CDR2 YFSETQ. The CDR3 nucleotides are TGCGCCAGCAGCTTGGAGGGGCGAGGATTTGAAGTCTATGGCTACACCTTC. It translates to CASSLEGRGFEVYGYTF.

CDR3 amino acids: CASRVQGNGNQPQHF. CDR3 coding DNA: TGTGCCAGCAGAGTTCAGGGCAACGGCAATCAGCCCCAGCATTTT. This chain joins TRBV5-6 and TRBJ1-5, with TRBD1 as a possible D gene (5 bases). Trimming removed 5 bases from V and 2 bases from J, with 14 bases in between. This CDR3 spans 15 amino acids. Germline-derived CDR1 and CDR2 are SGHDT and YYEEEE.

The chain has TRBV7-2 and TRBJ2-5; D is possibly TRBD2 (5 bases). CDR1 is SGHTA and CDR2 is FQGNSA in the germline V gene. With 5 bases removed from V and 9 bases from J, the gap between germline ends came to 22 bases. The CDR3 loop spans 15 amino acids. CDR3 sequence: CASSPDSGYTEAQYF. The CDR3 region has the DNA TGTGCCAGCAGCCCGGACTCAGGATACACAGAAGCCCAGTACTTC.

Comment on this clone: The same CDR3 also results from other DNA sequences found in this sample. V and J are TRBV19 and TRBJ2-1; no definite D call. Trimming shortened V by 3 bases and J by 6 bases, and 12 bases separated the two germline ends. The V gene's germline CDR1 is LNHDA and CDR2 SQIVND (reference sequence). The CDR3 extends over 14 amino acids. The CDR3 loop reads CASSILGLVNEQFF. CDR3 DNA: TGTGCCAGTAGTATTCTCGGCCTAGTCAATGAGCAGTTCTTC.

The chain combines TRBV5-4 with TRBJ2-2; no clear D gene. The CDR3 has 15 residues. The V and J ends lost 0 bases and 7 bases respectively, with 13 bases between them. Germline CDR1 is SGHNT and CDR2 is YYREEE (reference sequence). The CDR3 region has the DNA TGTGCCAGCAGCTTGGAGGGTTTAGGAATCGGGGAGCTGTTTTTT. Its translation: CASSLEGLGIGELFF.

The chain carries TRBV10-3 and TRBJ2-7; D may be TRBD1 (6 bases). The length of the CDR3 is 14 residues. Trimming took 3 bases from V and 3 from J, leaving 12 bases between them. Germline values: CDR1 ENHRY, CDR2 SYGVKD. The CDR3 protein is CAISDPGAGYEQYF. The CDR3 nucleotides are TGTGCCATCAGTGATCCAGGGGCTGGCTACGAGCAGTACTTC.

This sequence joins TRBV6-6 and TRBJ2-1, with TRBD2 matching 8 bases. Unmatched junction bases numbered 8, after V lost 0 bases and J lost 7 bases. The germline V gene encodes CDR1 MNHNY and CDR2 SVGAGI (reference sequence). The CDR3 has 16 residues. The CDR3 loop reads CASSYSTQREYNEQFF. The CDR3 DNA reads as TGTGCCAGCAGTTACTCCACTCAGCGGGAGTATAATGAGCAGTTCTTC.

The chain is built from TRBV9 and TRBJ2-3, with 8 bases matching TRBD1. The CDR3 runs to 16 residues. V trimming: 0 bases; J trimming: 5 bases; junction bases outside the gene matches: 8. CDR1 is SGDLS, CDR2 YYNGEE, per germline. The CDR3 coding sequence is TGTGCCAGCAGCGTAGACGGCAGGGGGCGTGGAGATACGCAGTATTTT. This encodes CASSVDGRGRGDTQYF.

About this clone itself: The same CDR3 arises from other DNA sequences in this sample as well. The chain combines TRBV11-3 with TRBJ2-7; possible D gene TRBD2, 6 bases. The CDR3 totals 14 residues. Germline V gives CDR1 SGHNT, CDR2 YENEEA. Trimming cost V 1 base and J 4 bases, with 11 bases left between them. CDR3 protein: CASSLGGGHYEQYF. CDR3 nucleotide sequence: TGTGCCAGCAGCTTAGGGGGAGGCCATTACGAGCAGTACTTC.

The chain combines TRBV6-5 with TRBJ1-2; TRBD1 is a possible D gene (6 bases). The germline V and J ends were trimmed by 4 bases and 3 bases, with 15 bases remaining between them. The CDR3 is made up of 15 amino acids. Germline CDR1 reads MNHEY; CDR2 reads SVGAGI. The CDR3 DNA reads TGTGCCAGCAGTTCCGCCCGGGACATTTACTATGGCTACACCTTC. Residues: CASSSARDIYYGYTF.

The V gene is TRBV7-8, the J gene TRBJ2-2; D not resolved. The CDR3 spans 14 residues. V lost 1 base, J lost 4 bases, and 7 bases lay in between. CDR1 and CDR2 from the germline V gene are SGHVS and FQNEAQ. CDR3 nucleotides: TGTGCCAGCAGCTTAGTGGTGGGCACCGGGGAGCTGTTTTTT. It encodes CASSLVVGTGELFF.

In this sample, this clone turned up a few times. V gene TRBV27 combines with J gene TRBJ2-6; 11 nucleotides line up with TRBD1. V lost 1 base, J lost 2 bases, and 7 bases stayed unmatched. Germline CDR1 reads MNHEY; CDR2 reads SMNVEV (reference sequence). The CDR3 is 19 amino acids. The CDR3 DNA follows: TGTGCCAGCAGTTTATTAGGACAGGGGGCGCCTACTGGGGCCAACGTCCTGACTTTC. Translation gives CASSLLGQGAPTGANVLTF.

The rearrangement uses TRBV29-1 and TRBJ2-3; D unclear. The germline V gene has CDR1 SQVTM and CDR2 ANQGSEA. This CDR3 region has 14 residues. Trimming cost V 0 bases and J 2 bases, with 9 bases left between them. Here the CDR3 reads CSVEEYTTTDTQYF. The DNA of the CDR3 is TGCAGCGTTGAAGAGTACACAACCACAGATACGCAGTATTTT.

The chain employs TRBV5-4 and TRBJ2-7; 11 bases map to TRBD1. Germline CDR1 and CDR2: SGHNT and YYREEE (reference sequence). CDR3 length: 16 amino acids. V lost 3 bases, J lost 5 bases, and 10 bases stayed unmatched. CDR3 loop: CASSSPWTGGINEQYF. As DNA, the CDR3 is TGTGCCAGCAGCTCGCCATGGACAGGGGGCATAAACGAGCAGTACTTC.

V is TRBV4-1 and J is TRBJ2-1; 13 nucleotides line up with TRBD2. The J segment lost 8 bases and the V segment lost 4 bases, leaving 11 bases of the junction unmatched. CDR1 MGHRA and CDR2 YSYEKL come from the germline V gene. The length of the CDR3 is 17 residues. Written as DNA, the CDR3 is TGCGCCAGCAGCCCAGTAGGACTAGCGGGAGTAGTGGATGAGCAGTTCTTC. This translates into CASSPVGLAGVVDEQFF.

This sequence joins TRBV9 and TRBJ2-4; D not resolved. The CDR3 is 14 residues long. Trimming stripped 4 bases from V and 9 bases from J, with 17 bases between. Germline V gene data show CDR1 as SGDLS and CDR2 as YYNGEE. The DNA for the CDR3 is TGTGCCAGCAGCCCTCGCTTCTCGGACCCCATTCAGTACTTC. As protein: CASSPRFSDPIQYF.

The CDR3 sequence is CSAEGLAGTTDTQYF. Here the CDR3 DNA reads TGCAGCGCCGAAGGGTTAGCGGGGACCACAGATACGCAGTATTTT. The rearrangement uses TRBV29-1 and TRBJ2-3; 8 bases align to TRBD2. The CDR3 length is 15 residues. The germline V gene has CDR1 SQVTM and CDR2 ANQGSEA. With V trimmed by 7 bases and J by 2 bases, 11 bases remained unmatched.

The chain combines TRBV28 with TRBJ2-7; no clear D gene. Germline lookup yields CDR1 MDHEN and CDR2 SYDVKM. The CDR3 sequence is 13 residues long. The V end lost 3 bases, the J end lost 3 bases, and 9 bases lay between the germline ends. The CDR3, as DNA: TGTGCCAGCAGTTTGGGGATTCTCTACGAGCAGTACTTC. Its protein is CASSLGILYEQYF.

Details on this clone: The conserved closing phenylalanine or tryptophan is absent in this CDR3, likely reflecting a read error. The DNA is omitted, as the CDR3 cannot be located on it reliably, and the CDR3 follows TCRdb's listing. This chain uses TRBV7-2 with TRBJ1-1. The CDR3 is 11 amino acids in total, end residues counted. Germline V gene data show CDR1 as SGHTA and CDR2 as FQGNSA. CDR3 residues: CASTGERRKSS.

The chain joins TRBV7-3 to TRBJ2-5, with D perhaps matching TRBD1 (5 bases). Between the trimmed V and J ends, which lost 3 bases and 5 bases, there was a span of 10 bases. The CDR3 length is 13 residues. Germline values: CDR1 SGHTA, CDR2 FQGTGA. In nucleotides, the CDR3 is TGTGCCAGCAGCTTCCAGGGAATGGAGACCCAGTACTTC. It encodes CASSFQGMETQYF.

This clone was detected once. The rearrangement joins TRBV15 to TRBJ2-3; 11 nucleotides align to TRBD2. J lost 2 bases, V lost 4 bases, and 8 bases had no gene match. The CDR3 length is 17 residues. Germline CDR1 is LNHNV and CDR2 is YYDKDF (reference sequence). The CDR3 spells CATSNPGLAEATDTQYF. CDR3 nucleotide sequence: TGTGCCACCAGCAACCCGGGACTAGCGGAGGCCACAGATACGCAGTATTTT.

As DNA, the CDR3 is TGCGCCAGCAGCCCCGGACTAGCGGGAGTCCCTGAGCAGTTCTTC. It translates to CASSPGLAGVPEQFF. The chain uses TRBV4-3 and TRBJ2-1; the match to TRBD2 covers 13 bases. With V trimmed by 4 bases and J by 9 bases, 6 bases remained unmatched. CDR1 LGHNA and CDR2 YSLEER come from the germline V gene. This CDR3 comprises 15 residues.